The 24 T cell receptor beta chains below were found in one sample sequenced in a study of cytomegalovirus exposure and HLA in healthy donors (dated by TCRdb to about 2017). Libraries came from the immunoSEQ multiplex PCR assay. For the multiplex PCR, a mixture combining 60 forward primers for TCR Vbeta segments and 13 reverse primers for TCR Jbeta segments was used. What TCRdb holds here is the immuneACCESS table cut down to in-frame rearrangements. Part of the clones is not present; checked against another copy, under half of the missing clones reflect an unresolved V gene, and the others are unexplained. Across this sample there are over 150,000 clones, with approximately 80% seen only once. The ten largest clones represent roughly 2.6% of the sample. Sequencing was carried out using PBMCs. These receptors all come from a woman in her thirties or forties in good health and CMV-seropositive.

CDR3 bases: TGCGCCAGCAGCCAAGAGATCGACAGTTCGGGCGACTATGGCTACACCTTC. Amino acids: CASSQEIDSSGDYGYTF. The chain carries TRBV4-3 and TRBJ1-2; a weak D match, TRBD1 (5 bases). CDR3 length: 17 residues. V lost 0 bases and J 3 bases, leaving 17 bases between the germline ends. Germline CDR1 is LGHNA and CDR2 is YSLEER.

This clone has just one count. The chain combines TRBV19 with TRBJ1-1, with TRBD1 identical over 10 bases. This CDR3 is built from 14 residues. Germline V lookup: CDR1 LNHDA, CDR2 SQIVND (reference sequence). V was pared by 4 bases and J by 4 bases, with 3 bases of the junction left unmatched. Here the CDR3 DNA reads TGTGCCAGTAGTAGGGGACAGGGGACCACTGAAGCTTTCTTT. Protein product: CASSRGQGTTEAFF.

This clone appeared a single time. The chain employs TRBV10-1 and TRBJ2-1; D is unresolved. Trimming removed 6 bases from V and 8 bases from J, with 11 bases in between. Germline V gene data show CDR1 as WNHNN and CDR2 as SYGVQD (reference sequence). This CDR3 region has 12 residues. This CDR3 is CASRDLEDEQFF. In nucleotides, the CDR3 is TGCGCCAGCAGGGATCTCGAGGATGAGCAGTTCTTC.

V usage is TRBV7-8 and J usage is TRBJ2-7, with 14 bases matching TRBD2. CDR3 length: 16 amino acids. The germline gives CDR1 SGHVS, CDR2 FQNEAQ. V trimming: 4 bases; J trimming: 4 bases; junction bases outside the gene matches: 6. CDR3 nucleotides: TGTGCCAGCAGCTACCCAGGGACTAGCGGGAGATACGAGCAGTACTTC. This gives the protein CASSYPGTSGRYEQYF.

The V gene is TRBV19, the J gene TRBJ2-7; 9 nucleotides agree with TRBD1. The V gene's germline CDR1 is LNHDA and CDR2 SQIVND (reference sequence). CDR3 length: 15 amino acids. With V trimmed by 5 bases and J by 5 bases, 10 bases remained unmatched. The CDR3 sequence is CASSSGQGDFNEQYF. CDR3 DNA sequence: TGTGCCAGTAGTTCGGGACAGGGTGATTTCAACGAGCAGTACTTC. Full variable domain (remainder filled in from reference TRBV19 and TRBJ2-7): DGGITQSPKYLFRKEGQNVTLSCEQNLNHDAMYWYRQDPGQGLRLIYYSQIVNDFQKGDIAEGYSVSREKKESFPLTVTSAQKNPTAFYLCASSSGQGDFNEQYFGPGTRLTVT.

This clone was picked up a small number of times. This chain links TRBV29-1 with TRBJ1-1, with 10 bases that match TRBD1. CDR3 length: 13 residues. CDR1 is SQVTM, CDR2 ANQGSEA, per germline. The trim removed 5 bases at V and 3 bases at J, leaving 3 bases unmatched. For the CDR3, the DNA is TGCAGCGTTTCCGGGACAGGGGACACTGAAGCTTTCTTT. Its protein product is CSVSGTGDTEAFF.

The J gene is TRBJ1-1, the V gene TRBV5-1; D might be TRBD1 (5 bases). CDR1 and CDR2 from the germline V gene are SGHRS and YFSETQ. V was shortened by 3 bases and J by 3 bases, with 9 bases between the two germline ends. This CDR3 has 13 amino acids. The CDR3, as DNA: TGCGCCAGCAGCTGGCTAGGGGACACTGAAGCTTTCTTT. Encoded protein: CASSWLGDTEAFF.

This clone was found once. This chain uses TRBV5-1 with TRBJ1-4; 7 positions agree with TRBD1. The CDR3 totals 15 residues. The junction had 8 bases not matched to a gene; V was cut back by 4 bases and J by 5 bases. The germline V gene has CDR1 SGHRS and CDR2 YFSETQ. The DNA of the CDR3 is TGCGCCAGCAGCCAATCCGGGACAGAGAATGAAAAACTGTTTTTT. Protein: CASSQSGTENEKLFF.

This sequence joins TRBV7-2 and TRBJ2-5, with D perhaps matching TRBD2 (6 bases). The CDR3 covers 18 residues. Trimming shortened V by 2 bases and J by 6 bases, and 25 bases separated the two germline ends. The V gene's germline CDR1 is SGHTA and CDR2 FQGNSA. The CDR3 region has the DNA TGTGCCAGCAGCTTAATCCGAGGCGGCGGAGGGGTTGTGAAGACCCAGTACTTC. Translation: CASSLIRGGGGVVKTQYF.

The V gene is TRBV5-4, the J gene TRBJ2-2; a weak D match, TRBD1 (7 bases). There are 15 residues in the CDR3. V lost 4 bases and J lost 7, with 17 bases in between. In germline, CDR1 is SGHNT, CDR2 YYREEE (reference sequence). The CDR3 bases are TGTGCCAGCAGCCCTCAGGAGGGGGCGGGCGGGGAGCTGTTTTTT. This sequence encodes CASSPQEGAGGELFF.

V is TRBV7-2 and J is TRBJ1-2; D unresolved. The length of the CDR3 is 13 residues. Germline CDR1 and CDR2: SGHTA and FQGNSA. The germline V and J ends were trimmed by 10 bases and 5 bases, with 17 bases remaining between them. DNA for the CDR3: TGTGCCACCACTACGGGGTTGGCTTATGGCTACACCTTC. Protein product: CATTTGLAYGYTF.

The chain has TRBV27 and TRBJ1-5, with D unresolved. The CDR3 runs to 16 residues. Germline V lookup: CDR1 MNHEY, CDR2 SMNVEV (reference sequence). V lost 2 bases, J lost 0 bases, and 11 bases lay in between. CDR3 bases: TGTGCCAGCAGTTTACGGTGGGCAAGTAGCAATCAGCCCCAGCATTTT. Residues: CASSLRWASSNQPQHF.

The rearrangement uses TRBV30 and TRBJ1-1; 8 bases line up with TRBD1. The CDR3 loop spans 16 amino acids. Germline values: CDR1 GTSNPN, CDR2 SVGIG (reference sequence). V shed 2 bases, J shed 4 bases, and the junction held 12 bases outside the gene matches. The CDR3 DNA follows: TGTGCCTGGAGTCAAGGGGGCAGGGGGCGCTTCACTGAAGCTTTCTTT. Its translation: CAWSQGGRGRFTEAFF. The complete variable domain, with remaining parts taken from reference TRBV30 and TRBJ1-1, reads SQTIHQWPATLVQPVGSPLSLECTVEGTSNPNLYWYRQAAGRGLQLLFYSVGIGQISSEVPQNLSASRPQDRQFILSSKKLLLSDSGFYLCAWSQGGRGRFTEAFFGQGTRLTVV.

This clone occurred once. The chain is built from TRBV7-2 and TRBJ1-5; maybe TRBD1 (5 bases). CDR1 is SGHTA and CDR2 is FQGNSA in the germline V gene. The CDR3 covers 15 residues. The V end was cut by 4 bases, the J end by 4 bases, with 14 bases between. The CDR3 sequence is CASSSQGGENQPQHF. The CDR3 region has the DNA TGTGCCAGCAGCTCCCAGGGAGGTGAAAATCAGCCCCAGCATTTT.

The sample holds one count of this clone. The chain uses TRBV7-9 and TRBJ2-2; 11 bases map to TRBD2. CDR1 and CDR2 from the germline V gene are SEHNR and FQNEAQ (reference sequence). The CDR3 is 15 amino acids. J was trimmed by 6 bases and V by 5 bases; bases with no gene match: 5. This CDR3 reads CASSPLAGEAGELFF. The CDR3, as DNA: TGTGCCAGCAGCCCACTAGCGGGAGAAGCCGGGGAGCTGTTTTTT. Looking up the rest from reference TRBV7-9 and TRBJ2-2 gives the full variable domain: DTGVSQNPRHKITKRGQNVTFRCDPISEHNRLYWYRQTLGQGPEFLTYFQNEAQLEKSRLLSDRFSAERPKGSFSTLEIQRTEQGDSAMYLCASSPLAGEAGELFFGEGSRLTVL.

The V call is TRBV7-7, the J call TRBJ2-5, with D possibly being TRBD2 (5 bases). Germline CDR1 reads SSHAT; CDR2 reads FNYEAQ (reference sequence). This CDR3 is 14 amino acids long. V shed 5 bases and J shed 5 bases, with 15 bases lying between them. The CDR3 region has the DNA TGTGCCAGCAGCCCCATCCGGGGTGGCGAGACCCAGTACTTC. This sequence encodes CASSPIRGGETQYF.

The chain combines TRBV5-1 with TRBJ2-5; 8 positions agree with TRBD2. CDR3 length: 15 residues. V shed 4 bases, J shed 2 bases, and the junction held 7 bases outside the gene matches. Germline assignment: CDR1 SGHRS and CDR2 YFSETQ. The CDR3 DNA is TGCGCCAGCAGCCGGGAGGGACTAGTGCAAGAGACCCAGTACTTC. This sequence encodes CASSREGLVQETQYF.

The genes are TRBV19 and TRBJ2-7, with TRBD1 as a possible D gene (5 bases). The V end was cut by 3 bases, the J end by 3 bases, with 15 bases between. The CDR3 is 15 residues long. Germline CDR1 LNHDA, CDR2 SQIVND (reference sequence). CDR3 loop: CASSIGRRGFYEQYF. In nucleotides, the CDR3 is TGTGCCAGTAGTATTGGTCGAAGGGGATTCTACGAGCAGTACTTC. Full variable domain (remainder filled in from reference TRBV19 and TRBJ2-7): DGGITQSPKYLFRKEGQNVTLSCEQNLNHDAMYWYRQDPGQGLRLIYYSQIVNDFQKGDIAEGYSVSREKKESFPLTVTSAQKNPTAFYLCASSIGRRGFYEQYFGPGTRLTVT.

The rearrangement uses TRBV28 and TRBJ2-4; weak D call: TRBD1 (6 bases). With 6 bases removed from V and 5 bases from J, the gap between germline ends came to 11 bases. In germline, CDR1 is MDHEN, CDR2 SYDVKM. The CDR3 is 13 residues long. CDR3 in amino acids: CASRRGSENIQYF. The CDR3 coding sequence is TGTGCCAGCAGAAGGGGGAGTGAAAACATTCAGTACTTC.

The chain links TRBV6-5 to TRBJ2-6, with D possibly being TRBD1 (6 bases). CDR1 is MNHEY and CDR2 is SVGAGI in the germline V gene. CDR3 length: 15 residues. The ends were cut back, 6 bases at V and 0 bases at J, with 9 bases in the middle. CDR3 sequence: CASSSGVSGANVLTF. The CDR3 DNA reads TGTGCCAGCAGCTCAGGGGTCTCTGGGGCCAACGTCCTGACTTTC.

This chain links TRBV7-2 with TRBJ1-2; 9 bases fit TRBD1. Germline CDR1 and CDR2: SGHTA and FQGNSA. CDR3 length equals 15 residues. Trimming took 1 base from V and 6 from J; bases not matched to a gene: 6. Here the CDR3 DNA reads TGTGCCAGCAGCTTAGAGGGGGGACAGGGTAATGGCTACACCTTC. Protein product: CASSLEGGQGNGYTF.

With regard to this clone: This CDR3 is also generated by other DNA sequences in the sample. The chain uses TRBV7-9 and TRBJ2-5, with a possible D match to TRBD2 (6 bases). Trimming took off 5 bases at V and 2 bases at J, with 12 bases between the two ends. Looked up from germline, CDR1 is SEHNR and CDR2 is FQNEAQ (reference sequence). The CDR3 is 14 residues long. Here the CDR3 reads CASSLGGGQETQYF. Here the CDR3 DNA reads TGTGCCAGCAGCCTTGGAGGAGGGCAAGAGACCCAGTACTTC. The full variable domain, in which reference TRBV7-9 and TRBJ2-5 provide the parts outside the CDR3, is DTGVSQNPRHKITKRGQNVTFRCDPISEHNRLYWYRQTLGQGPEFLTYFQNEAQLEKSRLLSDRFSAERPKGSFSTLEIQRTEQGDSAMYLCASSLGGGQETQYFGPGTRLLVL.

The chain uses TRBV13 and TRBJ2-1; 10 positions match TRBD1. Germline V gene data show CDR1 as PRHDT and CDR2 as FYEKMQ (reference sequence). V was clipped by 7 bases and J by 7 bases; unmatched bases: 10. This CDR3 has 15 amino acids. The CDR3 sequence: CASTLTGGPQNEQFF. The CDR3 DNA is TGTGCCAGCACCCTGACAGGGGGCCCTCAGAATGAGCAGTTCTTC.

J is TRBJ2-2 and V is TRBV4-1; 9 bases are a match to TRBD1. CDR3 length: 16 amino acids. The J segment lost 3 bases and the V segment lost 4 bases, leaving 6 bases of the junction unmatched. The V gene's germline CDR1 is MGHRA and CDR2 YSYEKL. The CDR3 loop reads CASSRAGQGYTGELFF. The DNA for the CDR3 is TGCGCCAGCAGCCGAGCGGGACAGGGTTACACCGGGGAGCTGTTTTTT.